In this sample, the clone carrying this T cell receptor (beta chain) turned up once. Its matching antigen is unknown. Method: immunoSEQ multiplex PCR; TCRdb's copy keeps in-frame clones and lacks some. The sample has about 110,000 clones; over 85% are singletons. The sample is drawn from a study of T cell responses to AZD1222 COVID-19 vaccine. Study-wide findings and caveats: Regions left unmutated in variants are reportedly the target of nearly half of spike-specific TCRs. Most donors were white British, females outnumbered males, and clonal diversity was possibly underestimated. Vaccination with two AZD1222 doses was followed by a rise in Spike-specific TCR breadth and depth. Vaccine-associated CD4 TCRs spanned spike, dominant at 160-218 and 743-854.

The CDR3 runs 11 residues. CDR1 SGHVS and CDR2 FQNEAQ come from the germline V gene. Deletions cut 6 bases from V and 7 bases from J, with 9 bases between. The chain carries TRBV7-8 and TRBJ2-5; D unclear. The material was peripheral blood, obtained on day 0 of AZD1222 vaccination. The TCR comes from an adult in good health. This CDR3 reads CASRNLGTQYF. The CDR3 DNA reads as TGTGCCAGCAGAAATCTTGGGACCCAGTACTTC.